The rows below give T cell receptor beta chains drawn from one sample of a study of STAT3 mutations in large granular lymphocyte leukemia. Generated by immunoSEQ multiplex PCR, the TCRdb table keeps only in-frame clones and is missing some. The sample yields about 4,700 clones, roughly three fifths seen once. The sequenced material came from peripheral blood mononuclear cells. These receptors were collected from a male patient aged 50 to 60 with T-cell large granular lymphocyte leukemia. Some clones in this sample may be carry-over from other donors' samples. The CDR3 runs from the conserved cysteine through the conserved F or W. The D gene is left open where the match is weak.

>-|TRBV4-1|TRBJ1-5
CASSQDAGLYQPQHF
>-|TRBV4-2|TRBJ1-1
CASSHPRAGTEAFF
>-|TRBV9|TRBJ2-7
CASSGRDNSYEQYF
>TRBD1|TRBV7-9|TRBJ2-1
CASSLDGTGMREQFF
>-|TRBV5-1|TRBJ2-1
CASSLASSYNEQFF
>-|TRBV23-1|TRBJ2-7
CAGRADREQYF
>-|TRBV7-9|TRBJ1-2
CASSPGRADDYGYTF
>-|TRBV5-1|TRBJ1-1
CASSLAGMYTEAFF
>-|TRBV7-8|TRBJ2-5
CASSSTLTQYF
>-|TRBV18|TRBJ2-4
CASSPGAGNIQYF
>TRBD1|TRBV18|TRBJ1-5
CASSSDRGNQPQHF
>-|TRBV11-2|TRBJ2-6
CASSPTGANVLTF
>-|TRBV29-1|TRBJ2-7
CSVEDGENYEQYF
>-|TRBV29-1|TRBJ1-2
CSAAREYGYTF
>-|TRBV19|TRBJ2-7
CASSPSRGLLAYEQYF
>-|TRBV7-9|TRBJ2-7
CASSLEREQYF
>TRBD1|TRBV11-2|TRBJ2-5
CASSLGPGGLETQYF
>-|TRBV5-1|TRBJ1-5
CASSFSGGAGQPQHF
>-|TRBV19|TRBJ2-7
CASSIGRLYEQYF
>-|TRBV27|TRBJ1-5
CASSLRAGNQPQHF
>-|TRBV7-9|TRBJ2-1
CASSLGNEQFF
>TRBD1|TRBV14|TRBJ1-2
CASSHAGTGPYGYTF
>-|TRBV4-2|TRBJ1-2
CASRPGRGNYGYTF
>-|TRBV7-9|TRBJ1-3
CASSLESNTIYF
>TRBD2|TRBV28|TRBJ2-3
CASSSRLAADTQYF
>-|TRBV18|TRBJ2-3
CASSPPGLSTDTQYF
>-|TRBV6-5|TRBJ2-5
CASSYSSGKETQYF
>-|TRBV29-1|TRBJ1-1
CSVDRNTEAFF
>-|TRBV7-9|TRBJ1-2
CASSPPNYGYTF
>TRBD1|TRBV5-8|TRBJ2-7
CASSVTGPYEQYF
>-|TRBV18|TRBJ2-5
CASSPETLLANQETQYF
>TRBD2|TRBV5-4|TRBJ2-2
CASSLWGRGNDPGELFF
>TRBD2|TRBV5-1|TRBJ2-1
CASSSSPGTSGGGDEQFF